This TCR beta chain derives from a study of OX40 agonist ivuxolimab in advanced cancers. Sequencing used immunoSEQ multiplex PCR; TCRdb keeps in-frame clones, though not all of them. The sample has about 41,000 clones; about 85% are singletons. The CDR3 loop spans 16 amino acids. Germline assignment: CDR1 SGHNT and CDR2 YYREEE (reference sequence). Trimming cost V 4 bases and J 7 bases; bases outside gene matches: 11. The V and J genes are TRBV5-4 and TRBJ2-2; 9 bases align to TRBD2. Sequenced here: CD4+ or CD8+ T cells sorted from blood, sampled in a trial of the OX40 agonist ivuxolimab. The sequence derives from an adult with an advanced solid tumor such as melanoma, head and neck, liver or kidney cancer. The CDR3 sequence: CASSRGTSPRGGELFF. DNA for the CDR3: TGTGCCAGCAGCCGGGGGACTAGCCCCAGGGGCGGGGAGCTGTTTTTT. Looking up the rest from reference TRBV5-4 and TRBJ2-2 gives the full variable domain: ETGVTQSPTHLIKTRGQQVTLRCSSQSGHNTVSWYQQALGQGPQFIFQYYREEENGRGNFPPRFSGLQFPNYSSELNVNALELDDSALYLCASSRGTSPRGGELFFGEGSRLTVL.